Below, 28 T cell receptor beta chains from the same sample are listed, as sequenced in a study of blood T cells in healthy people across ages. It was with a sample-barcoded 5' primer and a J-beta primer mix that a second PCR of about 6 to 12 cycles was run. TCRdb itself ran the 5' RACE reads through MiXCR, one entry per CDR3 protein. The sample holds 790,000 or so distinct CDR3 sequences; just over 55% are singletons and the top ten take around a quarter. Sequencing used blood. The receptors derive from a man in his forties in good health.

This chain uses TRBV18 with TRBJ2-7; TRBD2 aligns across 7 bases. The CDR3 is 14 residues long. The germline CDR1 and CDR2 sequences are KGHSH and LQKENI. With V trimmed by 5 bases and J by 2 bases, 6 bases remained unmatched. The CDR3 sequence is CASSNLAGAYEQYF. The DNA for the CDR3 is TGTGCCAGCTCAAATCTGGCGGGAGCCTACGAGCAGTACTTC.

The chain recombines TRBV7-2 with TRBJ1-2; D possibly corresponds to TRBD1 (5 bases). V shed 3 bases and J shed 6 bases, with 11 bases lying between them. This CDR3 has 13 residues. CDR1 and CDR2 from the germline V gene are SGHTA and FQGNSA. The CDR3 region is CASSLKGDHGYTF. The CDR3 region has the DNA TGTGCCAGCAGCTTGAAAGGGGATCATGGCTACACCTTC.

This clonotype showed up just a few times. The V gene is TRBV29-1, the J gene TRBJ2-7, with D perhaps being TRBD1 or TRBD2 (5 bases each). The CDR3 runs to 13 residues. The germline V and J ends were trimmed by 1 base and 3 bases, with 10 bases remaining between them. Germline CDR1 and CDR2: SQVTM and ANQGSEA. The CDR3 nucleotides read TGCAGCGTTGAAGGAGGGGTAGGCTACGAGCAGTACTTC. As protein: CSVEGGVGYEQYF.

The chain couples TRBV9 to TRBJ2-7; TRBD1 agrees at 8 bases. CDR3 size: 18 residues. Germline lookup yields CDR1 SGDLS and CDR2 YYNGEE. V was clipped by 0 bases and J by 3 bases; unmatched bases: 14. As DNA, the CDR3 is TGTGCCAGCAGCGTAGTGGGGGACAGGTGGGAGCAGAGCTACGAGCAGTACTTC. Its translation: CASSVVGDRWEQSYEQYF.

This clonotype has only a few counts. The CDR3 sequence: CASSFRQGRKLAKNIQYF. CDR3 DNA sequence: TGTGCCAGCAGTTTTCGTCAGGGGAGAAAATTAGCCAAAAACATTCAGTACTTC. The V and J genes are TRBV12-3 or TRBV12-4 and TRBJ2-4, with a tentative D call TRBD1 (6 bases). With 3 bases removed from V and 0 bases from J, the gap between germline ends came to 18 bases. The CDR3 contains 18 residues.

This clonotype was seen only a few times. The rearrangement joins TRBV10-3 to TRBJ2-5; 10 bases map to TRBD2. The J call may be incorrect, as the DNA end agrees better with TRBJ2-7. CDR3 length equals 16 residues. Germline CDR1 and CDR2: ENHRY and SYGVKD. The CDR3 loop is CAISESVGAGGDEQYF. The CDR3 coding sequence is TGTGCCATCAGTGAGTCGGTGGGAGCGGGAGGGGACGAGCAGTACTTC.

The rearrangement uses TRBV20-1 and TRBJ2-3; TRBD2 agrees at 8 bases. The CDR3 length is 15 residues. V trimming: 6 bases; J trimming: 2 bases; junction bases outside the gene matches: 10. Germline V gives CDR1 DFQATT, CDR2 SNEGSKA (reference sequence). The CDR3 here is CSAHWRRGVTDTQYF. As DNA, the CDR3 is TGCAGTGCCCATTGGAGGCGGGGGGTCACAGATACGCAGTATTTT.

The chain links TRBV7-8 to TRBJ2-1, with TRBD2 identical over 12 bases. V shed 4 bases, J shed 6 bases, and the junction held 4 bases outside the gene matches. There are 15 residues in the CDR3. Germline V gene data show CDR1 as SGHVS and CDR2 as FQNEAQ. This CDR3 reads CASSWTSGTANEQFF. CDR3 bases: TGTGCCAGCAGCTGGACTAGCGGGACGGCCAATGAGCAGTTCTTC. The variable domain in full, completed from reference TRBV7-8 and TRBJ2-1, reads GAGVSQSPRYKVAKRGQDVALRCDPISGHVSLFWYQQALGQGPEFLTYFQNEAQLDKSGLPSDRFFAERPEGSVSTLKIQRTQQEDSAVYLCASSWTSGTANEQFFGPGTRLTVL.

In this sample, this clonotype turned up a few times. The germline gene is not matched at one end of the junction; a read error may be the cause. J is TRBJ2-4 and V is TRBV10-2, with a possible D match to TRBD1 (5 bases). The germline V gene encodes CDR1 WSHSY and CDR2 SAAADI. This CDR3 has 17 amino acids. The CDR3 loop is CASSSSTGTLAKNIQYF. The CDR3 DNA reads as TGCGCCAGCAGTAGTTCAACAGGAACCTTAGCCAAAAACATTCAGTACTTT.

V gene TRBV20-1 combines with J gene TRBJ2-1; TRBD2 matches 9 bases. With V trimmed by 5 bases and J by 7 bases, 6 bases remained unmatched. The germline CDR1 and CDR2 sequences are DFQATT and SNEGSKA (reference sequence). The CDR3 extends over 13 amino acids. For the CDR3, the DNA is TGCAGTGCTGCTAGGACTAGCGCGAATGAGCAGTTCTTC. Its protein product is CSAARTSANEQFF.

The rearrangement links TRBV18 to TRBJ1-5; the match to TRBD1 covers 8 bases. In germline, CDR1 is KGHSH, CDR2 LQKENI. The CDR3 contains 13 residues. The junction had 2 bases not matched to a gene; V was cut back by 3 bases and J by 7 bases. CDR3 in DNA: TGTGCCAGCTCACCGGACAGGGCACAGCCCCAGCATTTT. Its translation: CASSPDRAQPQHF.

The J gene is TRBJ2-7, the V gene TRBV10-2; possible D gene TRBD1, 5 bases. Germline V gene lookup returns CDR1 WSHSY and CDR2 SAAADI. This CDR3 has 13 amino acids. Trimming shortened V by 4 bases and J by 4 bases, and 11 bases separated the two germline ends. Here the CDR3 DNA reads TGCGCCAGCAGTGGGGCAGGGATATACGAGCAGTACTTC. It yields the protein CASSGAGIYEQYF.

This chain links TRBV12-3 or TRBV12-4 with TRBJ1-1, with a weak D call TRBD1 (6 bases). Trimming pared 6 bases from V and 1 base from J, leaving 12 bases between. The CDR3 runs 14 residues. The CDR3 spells CASSPIRGNTEAFF. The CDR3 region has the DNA TGTGCCAGCAGCCCTATCAGGGGGAACACTGAAGCTTTCTTT.

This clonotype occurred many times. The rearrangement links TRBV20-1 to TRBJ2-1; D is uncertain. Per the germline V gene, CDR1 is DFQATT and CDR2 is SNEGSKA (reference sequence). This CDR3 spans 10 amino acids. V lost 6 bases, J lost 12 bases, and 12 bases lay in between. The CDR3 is CSAGGARQFF. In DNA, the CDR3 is TGCAGTGCCGGCGGCGCTCGGCAGTTCTTC.

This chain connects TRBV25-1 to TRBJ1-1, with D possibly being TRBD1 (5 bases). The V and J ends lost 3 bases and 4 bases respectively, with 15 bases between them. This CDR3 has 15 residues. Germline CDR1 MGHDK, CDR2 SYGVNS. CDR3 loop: CASSELRGSGTEAFF. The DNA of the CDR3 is TGTGCCAGCAGTGAGTTAAGGGGCTCGGGCACTGAAGCTTTCTTT.

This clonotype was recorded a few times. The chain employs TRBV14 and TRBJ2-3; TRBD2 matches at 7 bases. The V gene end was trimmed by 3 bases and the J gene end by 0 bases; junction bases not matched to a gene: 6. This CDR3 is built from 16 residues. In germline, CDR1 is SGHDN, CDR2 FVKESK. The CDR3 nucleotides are TGTGCCAGCAGCCACGTGGAAGCGGGGAGCACAGATACGCAGTATTTT. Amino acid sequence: CASSHVEAGSTDTQYF.

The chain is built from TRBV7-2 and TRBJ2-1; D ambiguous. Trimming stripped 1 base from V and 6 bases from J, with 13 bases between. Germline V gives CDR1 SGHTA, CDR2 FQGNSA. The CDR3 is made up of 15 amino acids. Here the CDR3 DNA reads TGTGCCAGCAGCTTAGGAGGCCCTATGGCCAATGAGCAGTTCTTC. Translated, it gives CASSLGGPMANEQFF.

The chain's CDR3 is CASSATGGNTIYF. DNA for the CDR3: TGCGCCAGCAGCGCCACAGGTGGAAACACCATATATTTT. The rearrangement joins TRBV5-1 to TRBJ1-3; a possible D gene is TRBD1 (5 bases). The CDR3 loop spans 13 amino acids. Trimming left V 4 bases short and J 3 bases short, with 8 bases between. Germline V gene lookup returns CDR1 SGHRS and CDR2 YFSETQ.

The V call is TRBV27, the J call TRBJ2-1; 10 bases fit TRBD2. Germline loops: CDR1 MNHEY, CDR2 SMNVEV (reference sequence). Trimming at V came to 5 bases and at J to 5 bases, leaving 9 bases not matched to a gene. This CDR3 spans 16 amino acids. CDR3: CASSPTRAGGDNEQFF. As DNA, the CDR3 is TGTGCCAGCAGTCCAACCCGAGCGGGAGGGGACAATGAGCAGTTCTTC.

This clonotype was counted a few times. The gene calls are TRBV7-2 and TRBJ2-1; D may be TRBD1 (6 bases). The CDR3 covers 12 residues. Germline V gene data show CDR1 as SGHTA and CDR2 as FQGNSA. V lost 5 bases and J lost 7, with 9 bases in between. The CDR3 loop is CASSKDRNEQFF. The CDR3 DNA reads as TGTGCCAGCAGCAAAGACAGGAATGAGCAGTTCTTC.

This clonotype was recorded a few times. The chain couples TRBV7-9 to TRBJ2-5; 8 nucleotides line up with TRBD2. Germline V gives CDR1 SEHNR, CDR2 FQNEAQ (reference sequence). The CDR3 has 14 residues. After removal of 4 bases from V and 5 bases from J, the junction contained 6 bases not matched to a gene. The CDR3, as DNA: TGTGCCAGCAGCTCACGACTAGCGCGGGAGACCCAGTACTTC. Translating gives CASSSRLARETQYF.

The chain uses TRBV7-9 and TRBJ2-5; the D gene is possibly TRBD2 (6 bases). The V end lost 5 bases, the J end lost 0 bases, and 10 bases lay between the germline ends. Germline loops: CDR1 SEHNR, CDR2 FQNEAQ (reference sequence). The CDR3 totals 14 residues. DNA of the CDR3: TGTGCCAGCAGCCCCGGGAGTTACCAAGAGACCCAGTACTTC. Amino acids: CASSPGSYQETQYF. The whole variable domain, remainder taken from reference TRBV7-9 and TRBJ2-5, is DTGVSQNPRHKITKRGQNVTFRCDPISEHNRLYWYRQTLGQGPEFLTYFQNEAQLEKSRLLSDRFSAERPKGSFSTLEIQRTEQGDSAMYLCASSPGSYQETQYFGPGTRLLVL.

This CDR3 is CASSLDRSLFYGYTF. In nucleotides, the CDR3 is TGTGCCAGCAGCTTAGACAGGTCCCTCTTCTATGGCTACACCTTC. The chain combines TRBV7-2 with TRBJ1-2; a possible D gene is TRBD1 (5 bases). V shed 1 base and J shed 4 bases, with 13 bases lying between them. The CDR3 spans 15 residues. The germline CDR1 and CDR2 sequences are SGHTA and FQGNSA.

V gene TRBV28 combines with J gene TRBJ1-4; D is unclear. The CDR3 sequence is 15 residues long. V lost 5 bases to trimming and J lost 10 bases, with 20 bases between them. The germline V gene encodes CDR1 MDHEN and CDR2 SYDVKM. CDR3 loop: CASSPPGTSAGKLFF. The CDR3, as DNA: TGTGCCAGCAGTCCTCCCGGAACATCCGCGGGAAAACTGTTTTTT.

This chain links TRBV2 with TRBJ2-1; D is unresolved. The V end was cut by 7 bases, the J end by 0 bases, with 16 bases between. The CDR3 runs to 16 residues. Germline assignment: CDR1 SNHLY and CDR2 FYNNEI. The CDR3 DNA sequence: TGTGCCAGCATTGCTAAGCGAAGCAACTCCTACAATGAGCAGTTCTTC. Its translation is CASIAKRSNSYNEQFF.

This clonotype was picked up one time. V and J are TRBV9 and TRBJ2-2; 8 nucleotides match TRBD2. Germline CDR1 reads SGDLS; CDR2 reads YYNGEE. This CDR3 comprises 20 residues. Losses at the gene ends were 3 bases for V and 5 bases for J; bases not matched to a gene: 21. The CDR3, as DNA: TGTGCCAGCAGCGCCCCCAAGAGTAGCGGGGCCATCCAGGGGACCGGGGAGCTGTTTTTT. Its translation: CASSAPKSSGAIQGTGELFF.

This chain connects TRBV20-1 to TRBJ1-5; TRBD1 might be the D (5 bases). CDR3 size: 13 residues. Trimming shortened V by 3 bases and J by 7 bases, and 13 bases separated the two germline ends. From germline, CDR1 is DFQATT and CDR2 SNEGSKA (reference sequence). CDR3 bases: TGCAGTGCTAGTAGGGGCGTGGAACAGCCCCAGCATTTT. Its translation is CSASRGVEQPQHF.

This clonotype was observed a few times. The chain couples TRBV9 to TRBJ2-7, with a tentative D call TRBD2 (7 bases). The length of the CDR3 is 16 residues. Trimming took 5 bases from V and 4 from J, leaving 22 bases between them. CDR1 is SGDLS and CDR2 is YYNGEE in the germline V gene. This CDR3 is CASSPGGLQGGYEQYF. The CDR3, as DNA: TGTGCCAGCAGTCCTGGTGGGCTACAGGGAGGGTACGAGCAGTACTTC.